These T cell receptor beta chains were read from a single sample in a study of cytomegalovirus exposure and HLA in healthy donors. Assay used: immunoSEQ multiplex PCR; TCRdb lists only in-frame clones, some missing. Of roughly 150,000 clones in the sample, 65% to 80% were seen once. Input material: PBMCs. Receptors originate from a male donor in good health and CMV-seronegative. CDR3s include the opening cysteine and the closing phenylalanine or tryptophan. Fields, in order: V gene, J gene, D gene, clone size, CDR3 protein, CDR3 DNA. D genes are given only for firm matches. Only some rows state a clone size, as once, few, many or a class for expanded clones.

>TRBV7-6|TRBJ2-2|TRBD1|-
CASSMRQGAVTGELFF
TGTGCCAGCAGCATGCGACAGGGGGCGGTCACCGGGGAGCTGTTTTTT
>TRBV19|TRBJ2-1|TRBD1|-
CASSFIRQGTDNEQFF
TGTGCCAGTAGTTTCATCCGACAGGGTACGGACAATGAGCAGTTCTTC
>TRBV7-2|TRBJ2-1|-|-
CASSLVGGSSYNEQFF
TGTGCCAGCAGCTTAGTGGGAGGAAGCTCCTACAATGAGCAGTTCTTC
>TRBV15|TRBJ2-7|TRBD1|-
CATSGRDRAGEQYF
TGTGCCACCAGCGGTAGGGACAGGGCGGGGGAGCAGTACTTC
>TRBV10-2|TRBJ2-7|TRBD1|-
CASRGQGAHEQYF
TGCGCCAGCAGGGGACAGGGGGCCCACGAGCAGTACTTC
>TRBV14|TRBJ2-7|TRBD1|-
CASSHLDRRYEQYF
TGTGCCAGCAGCCACTTGGACAGGCGGTACGAGCAGTACTTC
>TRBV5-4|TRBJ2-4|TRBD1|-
CASRPDRAFKNSQYF
TGTGCCAGCAGACCGGACAGGGCGTTCAAAAACAGTCAGTACTTC
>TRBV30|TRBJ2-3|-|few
CAWSLSSTDTQYF
TGTGCCTGGAGTTTGTCTAGCACAGATACGCAGTATTTT
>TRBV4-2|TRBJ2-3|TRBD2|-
CASSQVQAGGQDTQYF
TGTGCCAGCAGCCAAGTTCAAGCGGGGGGGCAAGATACGCAGTATTTT
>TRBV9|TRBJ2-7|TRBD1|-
CASSPGQGGYYEQYF
TGTGCCAGCAGCCCAGGACAGGGGGGGTACTACGAGCAGTACTTC
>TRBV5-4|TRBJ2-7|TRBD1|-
CASSGDRDQYYEQYF
TGTGCCAGCAGCGGCGACAGGGATCAGTACTACGAGCAGTACTTC
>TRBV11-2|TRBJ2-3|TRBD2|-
CASSSTSKAQYF
TGTGCCAGCAGCTCGACTAGCAAAGCGCAGTATTTT
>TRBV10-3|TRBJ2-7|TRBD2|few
CAISRTSGGYEQYF
TGTGCCATCAGCCGGACTAGCGGGGGATACGAGCAGTACTTC
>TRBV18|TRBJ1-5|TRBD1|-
CASSPPSGGRQPQHF
TGTGCCAGCTCACCACCATCAGGGGGCAGACAGCCCCAGCATTTT
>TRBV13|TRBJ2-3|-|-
CASAARGGTDTQYF
TGTGCCAGCGCTGCACGAGGAGGCACAGATACGCAGTATTTT
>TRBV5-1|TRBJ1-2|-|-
CASSGELSGYTF
TGCGCCAGCAGTGGGGAGTTGAGTGGCTACACCTTC
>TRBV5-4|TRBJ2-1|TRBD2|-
CASSLVLLAGDEQFF
TGTGCCAGCAGCTTGGTGCTACTAGCGGGAGATGAGCAGTTCTTC
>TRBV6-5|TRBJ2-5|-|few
CASSYSEGMTQYF
TGTGCCAGCAGTTACTCGGAGGGAATGACCCAGTACTTC
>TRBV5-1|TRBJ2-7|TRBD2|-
CASSLGREGLYEQYF
TGCGCCAGCAGCTTGGGACGGGAGGGCCTCTACGAGCAGTACTTC
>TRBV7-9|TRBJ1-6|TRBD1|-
CASGGGDSPLHF
TGTGCCAGCGGAGGGGGCGATTCACCCCTCCACTTT
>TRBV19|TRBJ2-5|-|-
CASSTPGLRQETQYF
TGTGCCAGTAGTACGCCGGGACTCAGGCAAGAGACCCAGTACTTC
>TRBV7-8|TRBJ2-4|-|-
CASSESPNGEYIQYF
TGTGCCAGCAGCGAAAGCCCTAACGGGGAATACATTCAGTACTTC
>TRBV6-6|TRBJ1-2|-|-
CASSWEGGNGYTF
TGTGCCAGCAGTTGGGAGGGGGGGAATGGCTACACCTTC
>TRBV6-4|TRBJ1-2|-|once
CASSVKARDSYYGYTF
TGTGCCAGCAGTGTTAAGGCCCGAGACAGCTACTATGGCTACACCTTC
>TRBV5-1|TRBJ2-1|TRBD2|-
CASSSGRGGYNEQFF
TGCGCCAGCAGCTCAGGGCGCGGGGGGTACAATGAGCAGTTCTTC
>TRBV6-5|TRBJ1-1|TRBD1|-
CASSSGQGEAFF
TGTGCCAGCAGTTCCGGACAGGGGGAAGCTTTCTTT
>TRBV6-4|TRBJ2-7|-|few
CASSDSRPSSEQYF
TGTGCCAGCAGTGACTCCAGGCCCTCCTCCGAGCAGTACTTC
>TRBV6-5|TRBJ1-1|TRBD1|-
CASNSDRVGTEAFF
TGTGCCAGCAATTCCGACAGGGTGGGGACTGAAGCTTTCTTT
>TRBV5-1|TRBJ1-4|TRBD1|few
CASSWDSSTNEKLFF
TGCGCCAGCAGCTGGGACAGTTCAACTAATGAAAAACTGTTTTTT
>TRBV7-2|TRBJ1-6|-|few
CASSLAQGSSSPLHF
TGTGCCAGCAGCTTAGCGCAGGGCTCTTCTTCACCCCTCCACTTT
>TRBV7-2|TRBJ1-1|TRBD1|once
CASSLVQGATEAFF
TGTGCCAGCAGCTTAGTTCAGGGGGCCACTGAAGCTTTCTTT
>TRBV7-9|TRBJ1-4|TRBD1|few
CASSSDRAPNEKLFF
TGTGCCAGCAGCTCTGACAGGGCTCCTAATGAAAAACTGTTTTTT
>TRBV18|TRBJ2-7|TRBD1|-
CASSPLATGVNEQYF
TGTGCCAGCTCACCATTGGCGACAGGGGTTAACGAGCAGTACTTC
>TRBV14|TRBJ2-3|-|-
CASSRRADTQYF
TGTGCCAGCAGCCGCAGGGCAGATACGCAGTATTTT
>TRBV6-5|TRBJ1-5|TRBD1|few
CASSLDRDGEPQHF
TGTGCCAGCAGCCTCGACAGGGACGGCGAGCCCCAGCATTTT
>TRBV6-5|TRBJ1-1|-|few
CASSYSQGSNTEAFF
TGTGCCAGCAGTTACTCGCAGGGGTCCAACACTGAAGCTTTCTTT
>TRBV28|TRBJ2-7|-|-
CASSPISAGISYEQYF
TGTGCCAGCAGTCCAATCAGTGCAGGCATCTCCTACGAGCAGTACTTC
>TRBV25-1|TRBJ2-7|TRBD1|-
CATEDRSSYEQYF
TGTGCCACCGAGGACAGGAGCTCCTACGAGCAGTACTTC
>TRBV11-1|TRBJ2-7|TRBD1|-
CASTDRAYEQYF
TGTGCCAGCACAGACAGGGCCTACGAGCAGTACTTC
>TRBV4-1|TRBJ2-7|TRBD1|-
CATSASLRDRGREQYF
TGCGCCACCTCCGCCTCACTCCGGGACAGGGGTCGCGAGCAGTACTTC
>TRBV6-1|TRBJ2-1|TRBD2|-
CASSEKSRLAGLMNEQFF
TGTGCCAGCAGTGAAAAGTCCCGACTAGCGGGCTTGATGAATGAGCAGTTCTTC
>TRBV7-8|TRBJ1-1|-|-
CASSQNQGVTEAFF
TGTGCCAGCAGCCAAAACCAAGGAGTCACTGAAGCTTTCTTT
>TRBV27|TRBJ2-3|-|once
CASTPLWALSTDTQYF
TGTGCCAGCACCCCCCTTTGGGCTCTAAGCACAGATACGCAGTATTTT
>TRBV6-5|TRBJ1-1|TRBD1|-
CASSQDRVTEAFF
TGTGCCAGCAGTCAGGACAGGGTAACTGAAGCTTTCTTT
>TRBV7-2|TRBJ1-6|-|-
CASSSTGQIYNSPLHF
TGTGCCAGCAGCTCCACGGGACAAATCTATAATTCACCCCTCCACTTT
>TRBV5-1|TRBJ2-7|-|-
CASSLRSVRNSYEQYF
TGCGCCAGCAGCTTGCGATCGGTTAGAAACTCCTACGAGCAGTACTTC
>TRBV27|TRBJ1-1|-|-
CASSFSTGHQGTEAFF
TGTGCCAGCAGTTTCTCAACGGGACACCAGGGGACTGAAGCTTTCTTT
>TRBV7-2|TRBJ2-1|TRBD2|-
CASSLSTSGALSYNEQFF
TGTGCCAGCAGCTTATCCACTAGCGGGGCGCTCTCCTACAATGAGCAGTTCTTC
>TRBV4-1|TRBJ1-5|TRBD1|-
CASSQGRNRDRVDYSNQPQHF
TGCGCCAGCAGCCAAGGAAGGAACCGGGACAGGGTTGACTATAGCAATCAGCCCCAGCATTTT
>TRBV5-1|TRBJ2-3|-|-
CASSHGTITDTQYF
TGCGCCAGCAGCCACGGGACAATAACAGATACGCAGTATTTT
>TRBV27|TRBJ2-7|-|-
CASSFRRGNPYEQYF
TGTGCCAGCAGTTTTAGACGGGGAAACCCCTACGAGCAGTACTTC
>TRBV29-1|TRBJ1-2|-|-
CSVEDRTTGLGYTF
TGCAGCGTTGAAGATCGGACAACAGGGCTGGGCTACACCTTC
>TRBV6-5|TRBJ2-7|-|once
CATVGAGDNYEQYF
TGTGCCACCGTGGGGGCGGGAGATAACTACGAGCAGTACTTC
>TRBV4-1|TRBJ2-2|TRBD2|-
CASLSGGGNTGELFF
TGCGCCAGCCTATCTGGGGGGGGGAACACCGGGGAGCTGTTTTTT
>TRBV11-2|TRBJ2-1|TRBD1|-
CASSRQGVEQFF
TGTGCCAGCAGCCGACAGGGTGTCGAGCAGTTCTTC
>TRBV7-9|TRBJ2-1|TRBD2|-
CASSLDPGLVAGKQFF
TGTGCCAGCAGCTTAGACCCAGGGCTGGTAGCGGGTAAGCAGTTCTTC
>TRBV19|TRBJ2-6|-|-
CASSQTGANVLTF
TGTGCCAGTAGCCAGACAGGGGCCAACGTCCTGACTTTC
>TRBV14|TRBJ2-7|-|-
CASSQVGGGSYEQYF
TGTGCCAGCAGCCAAGTGGGTGGAGGCTCCTACGAGCAGTACTTC